The sequence of this TCR beta chain was determined in a study of T-cell memory formation after mild COVID-19. The CDR3 sequence is 12 residues long. Germline CDR1 reads SGDLS; CDR2 reads YYNGEE. The germline V and J ends were trimmed by 4 bases and 4 bases, with 8 bases remaining between them. Only a few counts were recorded for this clonotype. No antigen is known for it. General study findings and limits: A second wave expanding day 15 to 37 was CD4+-biased; contracting clones were balanced. CD4+ clones that contracted lay mainly in CM and EM; CD8+ ones lay in EMRA.

With constant-segment primers, 5'RACE yielded cDNA libraries of TCR alpha and TCR beta that carried sample barcodes and UMIs. Each CDR3 protein gets one entry after TCRdb re-called the 5' RACE reads with MiXCR. The table has approximately 210,000 distinct CDR3 sequences, roughly 10% seen once. The sequencing input was PBMCs or a T cell subset sorted from them (not recorded which). The chain is built from TRBV9 and TRBJ1-2; weak D call: TRBD1 (5 bases). The clonotype was recovered from a man between 18 and 29 years old who had mild COVID-19 (a few samples of this study predate the infection). Cell type and time point are not known. This CDR3 reads CASSPGTYGYTF. CDR3 in DNA: TGTGCCAGCAGCCCGGGGACCTATGGCTACACCTTC.